This T cell receptor (beta chain) was found in a study of blood T cell repertoires in COVID-19. The germline CDR1 and CDR2 sequences are WSHSY and SAAADI. V was clipped by 5 bases and J by 3 bases, with 7 bases between them. This CDR3 comprises 12 residues. Individuals aged roughly 18 to 95 years were recruited from 24 US areas. Participant-reported clinical history was the basis for cohort assignment. Original data processing: The assay estimated nucleated cells by amplifying reference gene primers. The data were produced by immunoSEQ multiplex PCR, yet TCRdb's version contains in-frame clones alone and is incomplete. V, J and clone size derive from that table, while D and trimming were established from the DNA sequence. The data hold some 460,000 clones, with about 90% observed a single time.

This clonotype was sampled from a woman aged 18-29 years with acute COVID-19. The sequenced sample consisted of PBMCs or T cells enriched from blood (not recorded which). The chain recombines TRBV10-2 with TRBJ1-2; no definite D call. The CDR3 loop reads CASSTADYGYTF. The CDR3 region has the DNA TGCGCCAGCAGTACAGCTGACTATGGCTACACCTTC.